Detailed here is one TCR beta chain. The antigen is undetermined. The data were taken from a study of cytomegalovirus exposure and HLA in healthy donors. Study information: The study placed around 85% of its roughly 430 genotyped donors in the Caucasian-associated ancestry cluster.

Each donor was healthy, and each was a bone marrow donor. 60 Vbeta and 13 Jbeta primers were used in PCR. Data came from immunoSEQ multiplex PCR; TCRdb stores just in-frame clones and leaves some out. The table has 75,000 to 100,000 clones, around 77% seen once. Points from the study as a whole: Association of a missense DCLRE1C variant with TCR beta V- and J-gene trimming was reported in a later analysis.

V lost 0 bases to trimming and J lost 0 bases, with 8 bases between them. Germline V gene sequence: CDR1 SGHRS, CDR2 YFSETQ. The CDR3 sequence is 15 residues long. This receptor was taken from a middle-aged man in good health and CMV-seronegative. The rearrangement joins TRBV5-1 to TRBJ2-3; weak D call: TRBD1 (7 bases). The sample was PBMCs. This CDR3 is CASSLAGGSTDTQYF. The CDR3 nucleotides read TGCGCCAGCAGCTTGGCAGGGGGGAGCACAGATACGCAGTATTTT.